The rows below give T cell receptor beta chains drawn from one sample of a study of blood T cell repertoires in COVID-19. Libraries were prepared by immunoSEQ multiplex PCR; TCRdb keeps only in-frame clonotypes and omits some of them. The sample lists about 100,000 clones, approximately 86% occurring once. What was sequenced was peripheral blood. The receptors come from a human donor in a cohort sampled during active COVID-19. The CDR3 runs from the conserved cysteine through the conserved F or W. The D gene is left open where the match is weak. For some rows the clone size is stated as once, few or many, or as a class when expanded; others skip it.

NA	TRBV25-1	NA	TRBJ2-3	TGTGCCAGCATGGTTGGACGGAGGAAGTATTTT	CASMVGRRKYF
TRBD2	TRBV5-1	few	TRBJ2-7	TGCGCCAGCAGCTTGGTACGGGGGGAATTGCACGAGCAGTACTTC	CASSLVRGELHEQYF
NA	TRBV18	NA	TRBJ2-1	TGTGCCAGCTCACCCCCACAGCTCAATGAGCAGTTCTTC	CASSPPQLNEQFF
NA	TRBV6-2/TRBV6-3	NA	TRBJ2-2	TGTGCCAGCAGCCTTAAGAGATTTGATTCCGGGGAGCTGTTTTTT	CASSLKRFDSGELFF
NA	TRBV5-4	NA	TRBJ2-2	TGTGCCAGCAGCTCCAGGGTTTTCGACACCGGGGAGCTGTTTTTT	CASSSRVFDTGELFF
TRBD1	TRBV5-1	NA	TRBJ2-7	TGCGCCAGCACCTCCGCCCCAGGGGGATCCTACGAGCAGTACTTC	CASTSAPGGSYEQYF
TRBD1	TRBV5-1	NA	TRBJ2-7	TGCGCCAGCAGCCGTACTAACTCCGGGACAGGGATCGAGCAGTACTTC	CASSRTNSGTGIEQYF
NA	TRBV10-2	NA	TRBJ1-1	TGCGCCAGCAGTTTCAAGAACACTGAAGCTTTCTTT	CASSFKNTEAFF
TRBD1	TRBV11-2	NA	TRBJ1-1	TGTGCCAGCAGCCCGCCTCAGGGGGCAGCTCGGGACACTGAAGCTTTCTTT	CASSPPQGAARDTEAFF
NA	TRBV2	NA	TRBJ2-5	TGTGCCAGCAGGGACAGGGCGGGAGAGGAGACCCAGTACTTC	CASRDRAGEETQYF
TRBD2	TRBV5-6	NA	TRBJ2-3	TGTGCCAGCAGCTTGGGACTAGCCGATACAGATACGCAGTATTTT	CASSLGLADTDTQYF
TRBD2	TRBV5-1	NA	TRBJ2-2	TGCGCCAGCAGCAGAGGACTAGCGCACACCGGGGAGCTGTTTTTT	CASSRGLAHTGELFF
NA	TRBV18	NA	TRBJ2-6	TGTGCCAGCTCACCGTTTGGGGGCGCTGGGGCCAACGTCCTGACTTTC	CASSPFGGAGANVLTF
NA	TRBV6-2/TRBV6-3	NA	TRBJ1-2	TGTGCCAGCAGCCTAGTACTCTATGGCTACACCTTC	CASSLVLYGYTF
NA	TRBV19	NA	TRBJ1-1	TGTGCCAGTAGTCATACCGCGGGCGGGAAGGCTGAAGCTTTCTTT	CASSHTAGGKAEAFF
TRBD1	TRBV5-1	once	TRBJ2-7	TGCGCCAGCAGTTTTAACCGGGACAGAAACCAATACGAGCAGTACTTC	CASSFNRDRNQYEQYF
NA	TRBV6-6	few	TRBJ1-5	TGTGCCAGCAGTTCAAGATCTCAGAGGGAGAAGCCCCAGCATTTT	CASSSRSQREKPQHF
TRBD2	TRBV5-1	NA	TRBJ2-7	TGCGCCAGCAGCTCTACTAGCGGGATTCGCTCCTACGAGCAGTACTTC	CASSSTSGIRSYEQYF
TRBD1	TRBV28	NA	TRBJ2-7	TGTGCCAGCACCAGAGTGGACAGGGAGTCCTACGAGCAGTACTTC	CASTRVDRESYEQYF
TRBD1	TRBV10-3	NA	TRBJ2-3	TGTGCCATCAGTGAGGGACAGGGGAGTGGCACAGATACGCAGTATTTT	CAISEGQGSGTDTQYF
TRBD2	TRBV10-3	NA	TRBJ2-5	TGTGCCATCAGCACTAGGGGGACTAGCGGCCAAGAGACCCAGTACTTC	CAISTRGTSGQETQYF
TRBD2	TRBV4-2	NA	TRBJ2-2	TGTGCCAGCAGCCAAGAGGTCCTACAGACAGGACTAGCGGGGACCGGGGAGCTGTTTTTT	CASSQEVLQTGLAGTGELFF
TRBD1	TRBV28	NA	TRBJ1-1	TGTGCCAGCAGGTCCGGGACAGGGGGCACTGAAGCTTTCTTT	CASRSGTGGTEAFF
NA	TRBV5-1	once	TRBJ2-5	TGCGCCAGCAGCCACTCGGGGTTGGGGGAGACCCAGTACTTC	CASSHSGLGETQYF
NA	TRBV18	NA	TRBJ2-5	TGTGCCAGCTCAGAGGCAGGACAACCCCAAGAGACCCAGTACTTC	CASSEAGQPQETQYF
NA	TRBV7-2	NA	TRBJ1-1	TGTGCCAGCAGCTCTGCGGGAGACACTGAAGCTTTCTTT	CASSSAGDTEAFF
NA	TRBV28	NA	TRBJ1-5	TGTGCCAGCAGCAACACCAGACTTGAGCCCCAGCATTTT	CASSNTRLEPQHF
NA	TRBV6-5	NA	TRBJ2-7	TGTGCCAGCAGTTTGGGGCAGGATGCCTACGAGCAGTACTTC	CASSLGQDAYEQYF
TRBD1	TRBV2	NA	TRBJ1-1	TGTGCCAGCAGCATCACAGGGGACACTGAAGCTTTCTTT	CASSITGDTEAFF
NA	TRBV7-2	NA	TRBJ2-2	TGTGCCAGCAGTTGGAGCAGAGACGCCGGGGAGCTGTTTTTT	CASSWSRDAGELFF
TRBD1	TRBV19	NA	TRBJ1-1	TGTGCCAGTCACCAGGGGGGCTTGAACACTGAAGCTTTCTTT	CASHQGGLNTEAFF
NA	TRBV11-2	NA	TRBJ1-1	TGTGCCAGCAGCTTAGTAGGGGACACTGAAGCTTTCTTT	CASSLVGDTEAFF
NA	TRBV6-5	NA	TRBJ1-5	TGTGCCAGCAGCCCAACCAGTAGCCAGCCCCAGCATTTT	CASSPTSSQPQHF
TRBD1	TRBV7-9	NA	TRBJ1-1	TGTGCCAGCAGCCCAGGGGGGAACACTGAAGCTTTCTTT	CASSPGGNTEAFF
TRBD1	TRBV19	NA	TRBJ1-5	TGTGCCAGTAGTATGGGACAGGGGGCACGGCCCCAGCATTTT	CASSMGQGARPQHF
TRBD1	TRBV5-5	NA	TRBJ1-4	TGTGCCAGCAGCTTGGGGAGGGACAGGGGGGATGAAAAACTGTTTTTT	CASSLGRDRGDEKLFF
TRBD1	TRBV11-2	NA	TRBJ2-5	TGTGCCAGCAGCCTCCGGGACAGGGGGTTTCAAGAGACCCAGTACTTC	CASSLRDRGFQETQYF
TRBD1	TRBV5-1	NA	TRBJ1-1	TGCGCCAGCAGCTCGACAGGGGTGGCTGAAGCTTTCTTT	CASSSTGVAEAFF
TRBD2	TRBV14	NA	TRBJ2-1	TGTGCCAGCAGCCCATCGGGAGGGAATGAGCAGTTCTTC	CASSPSGGNEQFF
TRBD1	TRBV2	NA	TRBJ2-3	TGTGCCAGCACTACGACAGGGGTTACAGATACGCAGTATTTT	CASTTTGVTDTQYF
NA	TRBV24-1	NA	TRBJ2-7	TGTGCCACCAGTGATCGGGGGTTGAACGAGCAGTACTTC	CATSDRGLNEQYF
TRBD1	TRBV7-9	few	TRBJ1-6	TGTGCCAGCAGCTTAGGAGGGACAGGGGGAGTTTCACCCCTCCACTTT	CASSLGGTGGVSPLHF
NA	TRBV7-8	NA	TRBJ1-2	TGTGCCAGCAGCCCCGAACGGGTGAGCACTAACTATGGCTACACCTTC	CASSPERVSTNYGYTF
NA	TRBV14	NA	TRBJ1-3	TGTGCCAGCAGCCAAGTAGGGGGGGCGACTGGAAACACCATATATTTT	CASSQVGGATGNTIYF
NA	TRBV5-6	once	TRBJ2-2	TGTGCCAGCAGCTTTCCGGGAACCGGGGAGCTGTTTTTT	CASSFPGTGELFF
TRBD1	TRBV19	many	TRBJ1-2	TGTGCCAGTAGTTCACAGGGGGCAGCTAACTATGGCTACACCTTC	CASSSQGAANYGYTF
NA	TRBV6-2/TRBV6-3	once	TRBJ1-4	TGTGCCAGCAGTTATACCGACAGCACCAATGAAAAACTGTTTTTT	CASSYTDSTNEKLFF
NA	TRBV6-5	NA	TRBJ1-6	TGTGCCAGCAGTTACCGCGGCAGCTCCTATAATTCACCCCTCCACTTT	CASSYRGSSYNSPLHF
NA	TRBV4-3	NA	TRBJ1-6	TGCGCCAGCAGCCAAGATCGTCTCCAGGGTGAGAAAGGTTCACCCCTCCACTTT	CASSQDRLQGEKGSPLHF
TRBD1	TRBV7-9	NA	TRBJ1-4	TGTGCCAGCAGCTTAGCTTCCGGGACAGGTCGTGAAAAACTGTTTTTT	CASSLASGTGREKLFF
TRBD2	TRBV25-1	NA	TRBJ2-7	TGTGCCAGCAGTAGCGGGAGAGGGGATAGGCAGTACTTC	CASSSGRGDRQYF
NA	TRBV27	NA	TRBJ1-1	TGTGCCAGCAGTGTACAGGGTACGAACACTGAAGCTTTCTTT	CASSVQGTNTEAFF
NA	TRBV10-2	once	TRBJ2-1	TGCGCCAGCAGTTCAAGGGGGAATGAGCAGTTCTTC	CASSSRGNEQFF
TRBD1	TRBV28	NA	TRBJ1-2	TGTGCCAGCAGTTTAACCGGGACAGGGAACTATGGCTACACCTTC	CASSLTGTGNYGYTF